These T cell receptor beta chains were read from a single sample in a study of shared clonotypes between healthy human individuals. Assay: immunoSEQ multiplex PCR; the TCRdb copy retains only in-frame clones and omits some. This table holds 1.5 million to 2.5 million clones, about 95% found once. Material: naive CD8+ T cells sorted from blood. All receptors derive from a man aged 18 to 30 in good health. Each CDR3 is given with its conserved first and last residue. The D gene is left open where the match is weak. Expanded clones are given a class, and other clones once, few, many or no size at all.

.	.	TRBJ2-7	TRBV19	TGTGCCAGTAGCCCCGGACTTGGCTACGAGCAGTACTTC	CASSPGLGYEQYF
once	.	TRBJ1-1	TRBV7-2	TGTGCCAGCAGCTTAAGTAGATGGGGGAGCACTGAAGCTTTCTTT	CASSLSRWGSTEAFF
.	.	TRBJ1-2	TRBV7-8	TGTGCCAGCAGCGGGGGACAAAACGATGGCTACACCTTC	CASSGGQNDGYTF
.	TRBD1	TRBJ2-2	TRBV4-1	TGCGCCAGCAGCCACAATCAGGGGGCCGGGGAGCTGTTTTTT	CASSHNQGAGELFF
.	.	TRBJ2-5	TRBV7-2	TGTGCCAGCAGCTTAGAAGCGCTGAGGGGTGGAGAGACCCAGTACTTC	CASSLEALRGGETQYF
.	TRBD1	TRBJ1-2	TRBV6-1	TGTGCCAGCAAGGGGACAGGGGGCCTCGTTGGCTACACCTTC	CASKGTGGLVGYTF
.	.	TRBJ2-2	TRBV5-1	TGCGCCAGCAGCCCCTCCACACTGACCGGGGAGCTGTTTTTT	CASSPSTLTGELFF
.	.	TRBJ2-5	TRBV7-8	TGTGCCAGCAGCTTAGCGGGTGGACCCAGCCAAGAGACCCAGTACTTC	CASSLAGGPSQETQYF
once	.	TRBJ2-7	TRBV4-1	TGCGCCAGCAGCCAGACTTCCGGGACGCCTTACGAGCAGTACTTC	CASSQTSGTPYEQYF
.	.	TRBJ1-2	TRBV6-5	TGTGCCAGCAGTCTTCGGGGCTCCTTTGGCTACACCTTC	CASSLRGSFGYTF
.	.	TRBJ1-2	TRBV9	TGTGCCAGCAGCCTCATGCAGGAGCTTAACTATGGCTACACCTTC	CASSLMQELNYGYTF
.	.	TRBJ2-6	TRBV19	TGTGCCAGTAGTCAGAGGCTGGGTACAGATAGCTCTGGGGCCAACGTCCTGACTTTC	CASSQRLGTDSSGANVLTF
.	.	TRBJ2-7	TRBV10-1	TGCGCCAGCAGTGAGGGCTACGAGCAGTACTTC	CASSEGYEQYF
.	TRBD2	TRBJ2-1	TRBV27	TGTGCCAGCAGACTAGCGGGGGGGCCCCCTTACAATGAGCAGTTCTTC	CASRLAGGPPYNEQFF
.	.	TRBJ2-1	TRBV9	TGTGCCAGCAGCGTAGCACAGACCTCCTACAATGAGCAGTTCTTC	CASSVAQTSYNEQFF
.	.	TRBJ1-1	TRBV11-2	TGTGCCAGCAGCTTTATAACATTTGGGAGTACTGAAGCTTTCTTT	CASSFITFGSTEAFF
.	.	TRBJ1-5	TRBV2	TGTGCCAGCAGTGAGGGAAGCGTTAGCAATCAGCCCCAGCATTTT	CASSEGSVSNQPQHF
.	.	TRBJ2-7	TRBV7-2	TGTGCCAGCAGCTTAGCGGGGCGGCCTGAGCAGTACTTC	CASSLAGRPEQYF
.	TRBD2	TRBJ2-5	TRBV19	TGTGCCAGTAGCACGGGGACTAGCGGGTCGCAAGAGACCCAGTACTTC	CASSTGTSGSQETQYF
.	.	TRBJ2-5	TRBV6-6	TGTGCCAGCAGTTATCTTTGGGAAGGCGGGGAGACCCAGTACTTC	CASSYLWEGGETQYF
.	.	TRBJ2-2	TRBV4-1	TGCGCCAGCAGCCTGGAGGACAGAAACACCGGGGAGCTGTTTTTT	CASSLEDRNTGELFF
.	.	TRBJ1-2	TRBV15	TGTGCCACCAGCTTCCCTGGGGTTTTAAACTATGGCTACACCTTC	CATSFPGVLNYGYTF
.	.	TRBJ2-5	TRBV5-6	TGTGCCAGCAGCTTGGCAGGGGAGGAAGAGACCCAGTACTTC	CASSLAGEEETQYF
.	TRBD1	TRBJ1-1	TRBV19	TGTGCCAGCCACGGACAGGCTGCTGAAGCTTTCTTT	CASHGQAAEAFF
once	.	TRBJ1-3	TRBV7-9	TGTGCCAGCAGCTTAGGATCTGGAAACACCATATATTTT	CASSLGSGNTIYF
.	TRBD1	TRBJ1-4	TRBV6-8	TGTGCCAGCAGTCCACAGGGGGCGAGAGAGACTAATGAAAAACTGTTTTTT	CASSPQGARETNEKLFF
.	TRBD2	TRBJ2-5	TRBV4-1	TGCGCCAGCAGCCATCCGGGACTAGAAGAGACCCAGTACTTC	CASSHPGLEETQYF
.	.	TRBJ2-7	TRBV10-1	TGCGCCAGCAGTGAGTATCCAGGGAGCTACGAGCAGTACTTC	CASSEYPGSYEQYF
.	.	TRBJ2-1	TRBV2	TGTGCCAGCAGTGAAGCGCTTTGGGGGAGCTCCTACAATGAGCAGTTCTTC	CASSEALWGSSYNEQFF
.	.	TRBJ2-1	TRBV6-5	TGTGCCAGCAGTTACTCGATAGAGGGGAATGAGCAGTTCTTC	CASSYSIEGNEQFF
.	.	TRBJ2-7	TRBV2	TGTGCCAGGCGCCGGGACTCTTCCTACGAGCAGTACTTC	CARRRDSSYEQYF
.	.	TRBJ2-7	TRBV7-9	TGTGCCAGCAGTACGTCCCGGAACTCGCATTACGAGCAGTACTTC	CASSTSRNSHYEQYF
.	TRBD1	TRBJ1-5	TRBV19	TGTGCCAGTAGGGACAGGGCCGGTGTAAACAATCAGCCCCAGCATTTT	CASRDRAGVNNQPQHF
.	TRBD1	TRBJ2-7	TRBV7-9	TGTGCCAGCAGTAACGGACAGGTGCCCTACGAGCAGTACTTC	CASSNGQVPYEQYF
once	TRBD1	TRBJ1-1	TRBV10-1	TGCGCCAGCAGTGTGGGACAGGGAGGGACTGAAGCTTTCTTT	CASSVGQGGTEAFF
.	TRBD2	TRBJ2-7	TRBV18	TGTGCCAGCTCACGCCCTGATACTAGCGGGAGTTACTACGAGCAGTACTTC	CASSRPDTSGSYYEQYF
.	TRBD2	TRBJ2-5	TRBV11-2	TGTGCCAGCAGCTTACCACTAGCGGGGATCCAGGAGACCCAGTACTTC	CASSLPLAGIQETQYF
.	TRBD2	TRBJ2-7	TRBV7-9	TGTGCCAGCAGCTGGCTAGCGGGGGATGGGGAGCAGTACTTC	CASSWLAGDGEQYF
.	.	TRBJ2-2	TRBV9	TGTGCCAGCAGCGTAGCTGGGGGTGACACCGGGGAGCTGTTTTTT	CASSVAGGDTGELFF
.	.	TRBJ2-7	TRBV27	TGTGCCAGCAGTCCGTCTAGCGGACAGGTCCTCTACGAGCAGTACTTC	CASSPSSGQVLYEQYF